Below, 3 T cell receptor beta chains from the same sample are listed, as sequenced in a study of T cell responses to AZD1222 COVID-19 vaccine. TCRdb's copy holds only in-frame clones and misses some; the assay was immunoSEQ multiplex PCR. This table holds about 180,000 clones, 90% to 95% found once. Specimen: peripheral blood, collected 28 days after the second AZD1222 dose. Source of these receptors: an adult who received the AZD1222 COVID-19 vaccine.

The chain carries TRBV10-2 and TRBJ1-1; D is unresolved. The V gene's germline CDR1 is WSHSY and CDR2 SAAADI. The CDR3 runs 15 residues. The V end lost 0 bases, the J end lost 4 bases, and 12 bases lay between the germline ends. The DNA of the CDR3 is TGCGCCAGCAGTGAGTCGTTAGTTCGGGGCACTGAAGCTTTCTTT. It translates to CASSESLVRGTEAFF.

Only one count was recorded for this clone. The CDR3 nucleotides are TGTGCCAGCAGCTTAGTATTGGGGGTTCGGGTTCGGGAAAAACTGTTTTTT. Amino acids: CASSLVLGVRVREKLFF. This rearrangement joins TRBV7-2 to TRBJ1-4; D may be TRBD1 (5 bases). The length of the CDR3 is 17 residues. V was pared by 1 base and J by 8 bases, with 20 bases between. In germline, CDR1 is SGHTA, CDR2 FQGNSA.

The rearrangement uses TRBV2 and TRBJ2-1, with 10 bases that match TRBD2. Germline assignment: CDR1 SNHLY and CDR2 FYNNEI. The CDR3 totals 19 residues. V lost 9 bases and J lost 8; bases outside the gene matches: 25. In nucleotides, the CDR3 is TGTGCCAGACAGGTACCAGGGCTAGCGGGAGAAGTGGGTACGGATGAGCAGTTCTTC. Its protein product is CARQVPGLAGEVGTDEQFF. The whole variable domain, filled in from reference TRBV2 and TRBJ2-1, reads EPEVTQTPSHQVTQMGQEVILRCVPISNHLYFYWYRQILGQKVEFLVSFYNNEISEKSEIFDDQFSVERPDGSNFTLKIRSTKLEDSAMYFCARQVPGLAGEVGTDEQFFGPGTRLTVL.